The 21 T cell receptor beta chains reported below all come from one sample, sequenced in a study of regulatory and conventional T cells in RAG deficiency. Genomic DNA came from blood regulatory T cells gated CD4+ CD25-high CD127-low. Data came from immunoSEQ multiplex PCR; TCRdb stores just in-frame clones and leaves some out. The data hold 7,500 to 10,000 clones, with 85% to 95% observed a single time. This sample also appeared in a second study, on regulatory T cells. That work states: Primers: 52 TRBV forward and 13 TRBJ reverse.

Sequenced sample: CD127- CD25+ CD4+ Tregs sorted from blood. Source of these receptors: a human donor in good health.

V gene TRBV19 combines with J gene TRBJ1-5, with 8 bases matching TRBD1. The CDR3 totals 15 residues. Germline trimming cut 6 bases from V and 3 bases from J; bases unmatched to any gene: 7. Germline V CDR1 and CDR2: LNHDA, SQIVND (reference sequence). CDR3 coding DNA: TGTGCCAGTAGGTACCAGGGGGCAAACAATCAGCCCCAGCATTTT. It is translated as CASRYQGANNQPQHF. The full variable domain, its missing parts supplied by reference TRBV19 and TRBJ1-5, is DGGITQSPKYLFRKEGQNVTLSCEQNLNHDAMYWYRQDPGQGLRLIYYSQIVNDFQKGDIAEGYSVSREKKESFPLTVTSAQKNPTAFYLCASRYQGANNQPQHFGDGTRLSIL.

The chain has TRBV5-1 and TRBJ2-5; 7 bases are shared with TRBD1. V was pared by 2 bases and J by 2 bases, with 3 bases of the junction left unmatched. The V gene's germline CDR1 is SGHRS and CDR2 YFSETQ. This CDR3 comprises 14 residues. In DNA form, the CDR3 reads TGCGCCAGCAGCTTTCAGACAGGGCAAGAGACCCAGTACTTC. It yields the protein CASSFQTGQETQYF.

The chain combines TRBV6-1 with TRBJ2-7; possibly TRBD1 for D (5 bases). Germline V gives CDR1 MNHNS, CDR2 SASEGT. Trimming removed 8 bases from V and 0 bases from J, with 11 bases in between. The CDR3 length is 13 residues. The CDR3 loop reads CASLGRLSYEQYF. CDR3 in DNA: TGTGCCAGCTTGGGGCGGCTCTCCTACGAGCAGTACTTC.

The chain combines TRBV27 with TRBJ1-4, with D perhaps matching TRBD1 (6 bases). CDR1 MNHEY and CDR2 SMNVEV come from the germline V gene (reference sequence). V lost 5 bases and J lost 8, with 18 bases in between. The CDR3 runs 15 residues. The CDR3 sequence: CASSPLGGASEKLFF. In nucleotides, the CDR3 is TGTGCCAGCAGTCCCCTGGGGGGGGCAAGCGAAAAACTGTTTTTT.

The chain recombines TRBV7-9 with TRBJ2-5, with D possibly matching TRBD2 (6 bases). Matching the DNA end better, TRBJ2-7 makes the J call doubtful. From germline, CDR1 is SEHNR and CDR2 FQNEAQ (reference sequence). The CDR3 runs 14 residues. The chain's CDR3 is CASSFGGLETEQYF. The CDR3 DNA is TGTGCCAGCAGCTTCGGAGGGCTGGAGACCGAGCAGTACTTC.

On this clone: The same CDR3 also results from other DNA sequences found in this sample. The rearrangement links TRBV6-1 to TRBJ1-4; TRBD1 aligns across 9 bases. V was clipped by 4 bases and J by 8 bases; unmatched bases: 11. This CDR3 is built from 16 residues. Per germline, CDR1 MNHNS and CDR2 SASEGT. CDR3 protein: CASSAIPGTGQEKLFF. The CDR3 bases are TGTGCCAGCAGTGCCATCCCCGGGACAGGGCAGGAAAAACTGTTTTTT.

The gene calls are TRBV20-1 and TRBJ2-7; a weak D match, TRBD2 (6 bases). CDR1 is DFQATT and CDR2 is SNEGSKA in the germline V gene (reference sequence). CDR3 length: 11 amino acids. CDR3 loop: CSARLVKEQYF. The CDR3 DNA reads as TGCAGCGCCCGACTAGTAAAAGAGCAGTACTTC.

The rearrangement joins TRBV9 to TRBJ2-1, with 12 bases aligning to TRBD2. The CDR3 has 14 amino acids. The V and J ends lost 5 bases and 9 bases, in that order; junction bases with no gene match: 6. From germline, CDR1 is SGDLS and CDR2 YYNGEE. The CDR3 nucleotides read TGTGCCAGCAGTAGACTAGCGGGAGACCGTGAGCAGTTCTTC. This encodes CASSRLAGDREQFF.

The CDR3 protein is CASSARDRAGYTF. The CDR3 DNA sequence: TGTGCCAGCAGTGCCCGGGACAGGGCTGGCTACACCTTC. V and J are TRBV6-1 and TRBJ1-2, with TRBD1 identical over 9 bases. The germline gives CDR1 MNHNS, CDR2 SASEGT. The CDR3 is made up of 13 amino acids. Unmatched junction bases numbered 4, after V lost 4 bases and J lost 7 bases.

CDR3 region: CAWSGGWDQPQHF. CDR3 bases: TGTGCCTGGAGTGGAGGATGGGATCAGCCCCAGCATTTT. The V call is TRBV30, the J call TRBJ1-5; D uncertain. This CDR3 comprises 13 residues. Per the germline V gene, CDR1 is GTSNPN and CDR2 is SVGIG (reference sequence). V was cut by 1 base and J by 5 bases, with 9 bases left in between. The complete variable domain, with remaining parts taken from reference TRBV30 and TRBJ1-5, reads SQTIHQWPATLVQPVGSPLSLECTVEGTSNPNLYWYRQAAGRGLQLLFYSVGIGQISSEVPQNLSASRPQDRQFILSSKKLLLSDSGFYLCAWSGGWDQPQHFGDGTRLSIL.

In this sample, this clone turned up a few times. The genes are TRBV27 and TRBJ2-3; D not certain. Trimming left V 3 bases short and J 0 bases short, with 10 bases between. The CDR3 is 15 amino acids. Germline-derived CDR1 and CDR2 are MNHEY and SMNVEV (reference sequence). CDR3 nucleotide sequence: TGTGCCAGCAGTTTCTTACAGCCTAGCACAGATACGCAGTATTTT. As protein: CASSFLQPSTDTQYF.

The chain carries TRBV6-1 and TRBJ1-5; D remains ambiguous. CDR1 MNHNS and CDR2 SASEGT come from the germline V gene. The CDR3 has 15 residues. V lost 9 bases and J lost 1, with 16 bases in between. The CDR3 nucleotides are TGTGCCAGTATACTCGGGGAATTGAGCAATCAGCCCCAGCATTTT. It yields the protein CASILGELSNQPQHF.

The gene calls are TRBV11-2 and TRBJ2-3; TRBD2 agrees at 11 bases. CDR1 is SGHAT, CDR2 FQNNGV, per germline. V dropped 3 bases and J dropped 2; count of bases not matched to a gene: 7. The CDR3 is 17 residues long. The CDR3 nucleotides are TGTGCCAGCAGCTTCATAGCGGGGGGGCCCGTCACAGATACGCAGTATTTT. This codes for CASSFIAGGPVTDTQYF.

The sample holds one count of this clone. The rearrangement uses TRBV27 and TRBJ2-7; 9 bases are a match to TRBD1. CDR3 length equals 17 residues. Germline lookup yields CDR1 MNHEY and CDR2 SMNVEV (reference sequence). The ends lost 5 bases at V and 0 bases at J; junction bases unmatched: 11. CDR3 protein: CASSEQGVTGGSYEQYF. CDR3 coding DNA: TGTGCCAGCAGTGAACAGGGGGTGACAGGGGGCTCCTACGAGCAGTACTTC.

The V gene is TRBV15, the J gene TRBJ1-5, with D possibly TRBD1 on 5 matching bases. In germline, CDR1 is LNHNV, CDR2 YYDKDF (reference sequence). The CDR3 totals 17 residues. Trimming stripped 0 bases from V and 2 bases from J, with 14 bases between. CDR3 region: CATSRDRQGGRNQPQHF. CDR3 DNA sequence: TGTGCCACCAGCAGAGATCGTCAGGGCGGACGCAATCAGCCCCAGCATTTT.

The V and J genes are TRBV2 and TRBJ2-7, with a tentative D call TRBD1 (6 bases). Trimming stripped 0 bases from V and 6 bases from J, with 18 bases between. The CDR3 contains 16 residues. The germline gives CDR1 SNHLY, CDR2 FYNNEI. For the CDR3, the DNA is TGTGCCAGCAGTGAAGCGCTTCGGCGGACAGAGGGCGAGCAGTACTTC. Translated: CASSEALRRTEGEQYF.

The chain links TRBV4-1 to TRBJ2-3, with unresolved D. Between the trimmed V and J ends, which lost 10 bases and 7 bases, there was a span of 15 bases. Per germline, CDR1 MGHRA and CDR2 YSYEKL. This CDR3 spans 12 amino acids. The CDR3 loop is CATSSPPNTQYF. The CDR3 nucleotides are TGCGCCACCTCATCGCCCCCTAATACGCAGTATTTT.

The chain joins TRBV21-1 to TRBJ1-2. TRBV21-1 is flagged as a pseudogene. There are 19 residues in the CDR3. The CDR3 region is CASSKRVRQGGGGTYGYTF. The CDR3, as DNA: TGTGCCAGCAGCAAAAGAGTACGGCAGGGGGGCGGGGGGACCTATGGCTACACCTTC.

In this sample, this clone is large. V and J are TRBV28 and TRBJ1-4, with 7 positions matching TRBD1. J was trimmed by 11 bases and V by 7 bases; bases with no gene match: 13. Per the germline V gene, CDR1 is MDHEN and CDR2 is SYDVKM. The CDR3 length is 14 residues. In DNA form, the CDR3 reads TGTGCCAGCACCCCTGGAGGACAGGTTGACAAACTGTTTTTT. Residues: CASTPGGQVDKLFF. The full variable domain, rest sourced from reference TRBV28 and TRBJ1-4, is DVKVTQSSRYLVKRTGEKVFLECVQDMDHENMFWYRQDPGLGLRLIYFSYDVKMKEKGDIPEGYSVSREKKERFSLILESASTNQTSMYLCASTPGGQVDKLFFGSGTQLSVL.

The chain has TRBV7-2 and TRBJ2-2; 10 positions agree with TRBD2. CDR1 SGHTA and CDR2 FQGNSA come from the germline V gene. The junction had 17 bases not matched to a gene; V was cut back by 5 bases and J by 5 bases. The CDR3 is 19 residues long. CDR3 coding DNA: TGTGCCAGCAGCCCTCAACCTCGTTTTACTAGCGGGACAACCGGGGAGCTGTTTTTT. Residues: CASSPQPRFTSGTTGELFF.

The chain recombines TRBV7-2 with TRBJ1-1; TRBD1 matches at 9 bases. The J segment lost 1 base and the V segment lost 5 bases, leaving 2 bases of the junction unmatched. Germline loops: CDR1 SGHTA, CDR2 FQGNSA. The CDR3 totals 14 residues. In nucleotides, the CDR3 is TGTGCCAGCAGCCAGGACAGGGGGAACACTGAAGCTTTCTTT. Its protein is CASSQDRGNTEAFF.